This T cell receptor beta chain was profiled in a study of blood T cell repertoires in COVID-19. Produced via immunoSEQ multiplex PCR; TCRdb's table is partial and in-frame only. This sample carries about 43,000 clones, 86% of them seen once, and the ten largest clones take roughly 7.6%. Trimming left V 0 bases short and J 0 bases short, with 20 bases between. The CDR3 sequence is 19 residues long. Germline V gene data show CDR1 as SGHNT and CDR2 as YENEEA. This chain joins TRBV11-3 and TRBJ2-5, with D maybe TRBD1 (6 bases). Input material: peripheral blood. This TCR was sampled from a man in his 60s with active COVID-19. CDR3 in amino acids: CASSLDRYRDNEYQETQYF. CDR3 bases: TGTGCCAGCAGCTTAGATCGGTATAGGGACAACGAGTACCAAGAGACCCAGTACTTC. The whole variable domain, remainder taken from reference TRBV11-3 and TRBJ2-5, is EAGVVQSPRYKIIEKKQPVAFWCNPISGHNTLYWYLQNLGQGPELLIRYENEEAVDDSQLPKDRFSAERLKGVDSTLKIQPAELGDSAVYLCASSLDRYRDNEYQETQYFGPGTRLLVL.